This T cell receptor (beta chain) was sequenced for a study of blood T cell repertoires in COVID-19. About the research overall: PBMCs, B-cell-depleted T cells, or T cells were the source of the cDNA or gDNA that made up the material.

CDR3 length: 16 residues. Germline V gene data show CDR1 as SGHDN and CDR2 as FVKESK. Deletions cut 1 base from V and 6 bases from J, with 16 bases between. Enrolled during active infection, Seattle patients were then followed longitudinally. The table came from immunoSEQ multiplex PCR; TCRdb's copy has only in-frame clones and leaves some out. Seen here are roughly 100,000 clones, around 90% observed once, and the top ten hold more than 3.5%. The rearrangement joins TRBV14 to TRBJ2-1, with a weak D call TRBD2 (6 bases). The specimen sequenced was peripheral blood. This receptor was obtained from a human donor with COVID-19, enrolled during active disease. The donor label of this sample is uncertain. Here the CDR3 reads CASSQVRLASPNEQFF. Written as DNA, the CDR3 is TGTGCCAGCAGCCAAGTCAGGCTAGCGTCACCCAATGAGCAGTTCTTC.